This note documents a single TCR beta chain sequence. The specificity of this receptor is unknown. Base qualities are not at hand, and no much larger clone is one base apart. V is shortened by 1 base, J by 6 bases, and the region joining them spans 10 bases. The CDR3 has 13 amino acids, counting the end cysteine and phenylalanine. The retained sequence is limited to the CDR3, 39 bases, with the frame set at the first base. Via the germline V gene (reference sequence), CDR1 is SGHNT and CDR2 YYREEE. CD8 naive samples consisted of CD45RO-negative cells that were positively selected for CCR7, yielding a CD45RA+CCR7+ population without TemRA cells. Healthy HIV-negative adults with no recently reported acute infections or vaccinations were included as donors. Every donor was a Caucasian adult living in Nashville, Tennessee, USA. Blood was obtained by leukapheresis, after which PBMCs were separated by Ficoll-Histopaque density gradient centrifugation and cryopreserved in liquid nitrogen vapor phase. Analytical flow cytometry was used to check the purity and quantity of every magnetically sorted T cell population. From each sorted fraction, genomic DNA was isolated and quantified by UV absorbance on a Nanodrop 2000c.

TCR CDR3 regions were amplified from genomic DNA by multiplex PCR using the deep immunoSEQ assay. For each cell subset, the extracted genomic DNA was distributed evenly across all wells of several immunoSEQ 96-well plates, and each plate served as one replicate. For sorted subsets, 200 ng of genomic DNA, equivalent to roughly 33,000 T cell genomes, went into each replicate PCR. The purified libraries were quantified using a Qubit 3.0 fluorometer, sized with a Bioanalyzer 2100, and then quantified again using the KAPA Library Quantification kit. A separate single-read 150-cycle Illumina NextSeq 550 flow cell was used to sequence each immunoSEQ 96-well plate. Per the source publication's procedure: Because only junctional sequences without quality scores were contained in the immunoSEQ output, filtering matching that applied to full-length reads could not be performed. To assign V/J genes and CDR3, sequences were annotated using PyIR, a Python wrapper for IgBLAST v1.9, with IMGT germline references. Reads with weak V/J assignments (E-value above 1e-6), missing CDR3, stop codons, out-of-frame junctions, or ambiguous translated residues were removed. V3J clonotypes were defined by identical inferred V gene, J gene, and CDR3 amino acid sequence. Percentage overlap between repertoires was calculated by dividing the number of shared unique clonotypes by the size of the smaller repertoire. RTK rarefaction, the Chao1 estimator, and Recon v2.1 estimates of unobserved clonotypes were used to assess repertoire richness. For all TCRbeta clonotypes obtained by the gDNA method from a handful of donors, generation probabilities were computed with OLGA. TCRdb took this table from immuneACCESS and kept in-frame rearrangements with V and J called. Such tables lack part of the clones; where checked against another copy, unresolved V genes explain under half of the gap, and the rest is unexplained. From that table come the V and J calls and clone size; the DNA was used to work out D and trimming. The sample includes around 2.1 million clones, with roughly 91% observed a single time. Of the sample, 1.7% is held by the ten largest clones.

These data originate in a study of shared clonotypes between healthy human individuals (dated by TCRdb to 2018 to 2021). Some background on the complete study: Three men and a couple of women, aged 18 to 49 years, made up the cohort. Per donor, three plates each were used for CD4 naive and CD4 memory, two for CD8 naive, and one for CD8 memory. To estimate repertoire size and how much clonotypes are shared between individuals, the study performed deep sequencing of blood TCR repertoires from roughly five healthy adults. To increase sequencing depth and limit assay-specific biases, TCR repertoire library preparation and sequencing were carried out by different laboratories using diverse techniques. Between about 0.94 and 8.9 billion PBMCs per donor were obtained by leukapheresis. General conclusions and limits of the study: Naive subsets generally had larger estimated clonotype richness than memory subsets did. Even with the large sequencing depth, rarefaction of the sorted-subset datasets indicated that sequencing was incomplete. Sharing across a few donors was observed for roughly 5.4% of naive CD4, 3.5% of naive CD8, around 2.5% of memory CD4, and about 0.4% of memory CD8 clonotypes. Sampling was limited to blood, and TCR repertoires in tissue likely differ from TCR repertoires in blood. Clonotypes shared by all four sorted-subset donors showed higher generation probabilities than non-shared clonotypes. Based on pairwise subsampling, the degree of clonotype sharing among donors was expected to be affected by sequencing depth. Because the study included only a small number of donors, the genetic and exposure-history diversity represented was limited.

The sample taken for sequencing was naive CD8+ T cells from PBMCs. Taken with the paper, the label for cell subset or site translates to: CD45RA+CCR7+. This clonotype was sampled from a man between 18 and 29 years old in good health. Some clones in this sample may be carry-over from other donors' samples. The rearrangement joined TRBV5-4 to TRBJ1-2; the D gene remains uncertain. The nucleotides are TGTGCCAGCAGCTTGAGTTCCAGAAATGGCTACACCTTC. Its translation reads: CASSLSSRNGYTF. Here the CDR3 is joined to the reference TRBV5-4 and TRBJ1-2 genes, and the full variable domain is: ETGVTQSPTHLIKTRGQQVTLRCSSQSGHNTVSWYQQALGQGPQFIFQYYREEENGRGNFPPRFSGLQFPNYSSELNVNALELDDSALYLCASSLSSRNGYTFGSGTRLTVV.